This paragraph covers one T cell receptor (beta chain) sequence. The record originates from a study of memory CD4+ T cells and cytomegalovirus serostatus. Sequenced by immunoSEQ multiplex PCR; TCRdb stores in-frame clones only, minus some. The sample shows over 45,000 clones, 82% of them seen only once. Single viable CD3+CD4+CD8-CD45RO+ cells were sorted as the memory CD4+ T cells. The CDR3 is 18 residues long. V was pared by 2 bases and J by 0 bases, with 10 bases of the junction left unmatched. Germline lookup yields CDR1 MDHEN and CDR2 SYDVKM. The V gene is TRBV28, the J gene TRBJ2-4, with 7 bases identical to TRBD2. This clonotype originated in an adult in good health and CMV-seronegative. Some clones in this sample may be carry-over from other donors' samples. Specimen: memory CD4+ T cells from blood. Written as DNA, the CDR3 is TGTGCCAGCAGTTTAAGACGAGGACTAGACCTAGCCAAAAACATTCAGTACTTC. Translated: CASSLRRGLDLAKNIQYF.